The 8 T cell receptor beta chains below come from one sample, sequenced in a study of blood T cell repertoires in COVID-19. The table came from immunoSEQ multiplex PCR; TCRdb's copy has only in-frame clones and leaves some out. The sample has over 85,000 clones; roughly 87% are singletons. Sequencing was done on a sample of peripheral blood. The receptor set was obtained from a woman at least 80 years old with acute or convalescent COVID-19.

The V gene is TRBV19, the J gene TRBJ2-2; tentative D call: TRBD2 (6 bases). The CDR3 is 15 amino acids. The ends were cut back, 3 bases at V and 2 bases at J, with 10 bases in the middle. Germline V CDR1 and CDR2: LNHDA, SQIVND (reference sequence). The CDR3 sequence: CASSIDGGNTGELFF. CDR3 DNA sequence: TGTGCCAGTAGTATTGACGGGGGAAACACCGGGGAGCTGTTTTTT.

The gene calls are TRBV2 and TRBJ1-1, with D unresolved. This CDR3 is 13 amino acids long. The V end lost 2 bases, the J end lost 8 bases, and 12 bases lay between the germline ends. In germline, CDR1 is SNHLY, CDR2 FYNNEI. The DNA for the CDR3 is TGTGCCAGCAGTGAAAAGGCAGGAGGGGAAGCTTTCTTT. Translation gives CASSEKAGGEAFF. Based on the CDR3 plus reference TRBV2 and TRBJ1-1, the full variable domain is EPEVTQTPSHQVTQMGQEVILRCVPISNHLYFYWYRQILGQKVEFLVSFYNNEISEKSEIFDDQFSVERPDGSNFTLKIRSTKLEDSAMYFCASSEKAGGEAFFGQGTRLTVV.

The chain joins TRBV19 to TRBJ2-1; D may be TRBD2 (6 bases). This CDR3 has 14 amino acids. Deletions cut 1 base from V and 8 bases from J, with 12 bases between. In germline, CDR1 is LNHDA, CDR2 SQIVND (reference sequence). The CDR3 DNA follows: TGTGCCAGTAGTATAGCCGGGCGGGACGATGAGCAGTTCTTC. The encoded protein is CASSIAGRDDEQFF.

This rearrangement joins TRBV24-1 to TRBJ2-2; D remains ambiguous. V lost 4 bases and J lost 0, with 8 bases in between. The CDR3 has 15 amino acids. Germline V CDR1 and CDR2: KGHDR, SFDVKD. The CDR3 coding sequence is TGTGCCACCAGTGACCCCAACACGAACACCGGGGAGCTGTTTTTT. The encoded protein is CATSDPNTNTGELFF.

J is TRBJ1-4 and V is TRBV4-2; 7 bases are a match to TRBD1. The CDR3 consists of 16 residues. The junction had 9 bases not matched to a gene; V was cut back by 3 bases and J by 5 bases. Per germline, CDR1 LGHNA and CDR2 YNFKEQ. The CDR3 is CASSHPMGQKNEKLFF. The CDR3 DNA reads TGTGCCAGCAGCCACCCGATGGGACAGAAAAATGAAAAACTGTTTTTT.

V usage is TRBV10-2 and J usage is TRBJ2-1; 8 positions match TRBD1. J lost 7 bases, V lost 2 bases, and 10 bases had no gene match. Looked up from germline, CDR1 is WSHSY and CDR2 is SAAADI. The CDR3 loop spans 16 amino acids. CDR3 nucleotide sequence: TGCGCCAGCAGTGAGCCGGGTCGGGACAGGCGAAATGAGCAGTTCTTC. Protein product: CASSEPGRDRRNEQFF.

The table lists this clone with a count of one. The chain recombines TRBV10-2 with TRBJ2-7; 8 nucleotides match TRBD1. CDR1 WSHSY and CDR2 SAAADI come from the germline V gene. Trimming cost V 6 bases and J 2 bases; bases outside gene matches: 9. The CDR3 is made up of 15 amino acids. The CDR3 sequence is CASSDSGGRTYEQYF. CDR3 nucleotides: TGCGCCAGCAGCGACTCAGGGGGCCGGACCTACGAGCAGTACTTC.

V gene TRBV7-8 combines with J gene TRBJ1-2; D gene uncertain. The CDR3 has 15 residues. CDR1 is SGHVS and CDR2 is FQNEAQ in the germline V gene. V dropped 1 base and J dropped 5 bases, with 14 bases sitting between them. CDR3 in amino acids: CASSLGRRSMYGYTF. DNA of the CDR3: TGTGCCAGCAGCTTAGGACGGAGGTCTATGTATGGCTACACCTTC.